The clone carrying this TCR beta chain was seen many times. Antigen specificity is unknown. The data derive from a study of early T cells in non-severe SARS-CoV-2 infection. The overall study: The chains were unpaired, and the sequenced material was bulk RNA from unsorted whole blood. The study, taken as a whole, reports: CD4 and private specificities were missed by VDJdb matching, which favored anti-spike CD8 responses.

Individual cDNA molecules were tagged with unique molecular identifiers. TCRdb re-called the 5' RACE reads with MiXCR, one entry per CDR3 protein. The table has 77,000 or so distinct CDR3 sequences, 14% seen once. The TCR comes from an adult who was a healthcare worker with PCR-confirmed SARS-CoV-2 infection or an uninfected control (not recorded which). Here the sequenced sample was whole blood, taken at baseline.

The CDR3 reads CASSYSREGIQYF. DNA for the CDR3: TGTGCCAGCAGTTACTCCCGGGAAGGGATTCAGTACTTC. The chain carries TRBV6-6 and TRBJ2-4; maybe TRBD2 (5 bases). Germline V gives CDR1 MNHNY, CDR2 SVGAGI (reference sequence). Trimming stripped 0 bases from V and 10 bases from J, with 10 bases between. The length of the CDR3 is 13 residues.